The 17 T cell receptor beta chains below come from one sample, sequenced in a study of T cells in Graves' hyperthyroidism and ophthalmopathy. What was amplified from RNA transcripts were TCR beta CDR3 regions. An initial round of RT-PCR targeting the TCR CDR3 relied on the HTBI primer set. TCRdb independently ran MiXCR on the multiplex PCR reads; one entry per CDR3 protein. The sample holds over 200,000 distinct CDR3 sequences, 17% seen once. Source material: blood. The source of these receptors is a man aged 50 to 59 with Graves' hyperthyroidism.

The table lists this clonotype with many counts. The chain has TRBV7-2 and TRBJ1-1; tentatively, D is TRBD1 (6 bases). Germline assignment: CDR1 SGHTA and CDR2 FQGNSA. V lost 2 bases and J 3 bases, leaving 7 bases between the germline ends. The CDR3 consists of 13 residues. The CDR3 DNA reads TGTGCCAGCAGCTTAACAGGGTACACTGAAGCTTTCTTT. Protein product: CASSLTGYTEAFF.

In its sample, this clonotype was seen many times. The genes are TRBV3-1 and TRBJ2-3; D unresolved. Germline values: CDR1 LGHDT, CDR2 YNNKEL (reference sequence). V shed 0 bases and J shed 2 bases, with 15 bases lying between them. This CDR3 has 17 residues. CDR3 protein: CASSQDWADPSTDTQYF. The CDR3 nucleotides are TGTGCCAGCAGCCAAGATTGGGCAGACCCCTCCACAGATACGCAGTATTTT.

This clonotype was detected only a few times. The chain carries TRBV10-3 and TRBJ1-1, with a possible D match to TRBD1 (6 bases). Germline assignment: CDR1 ENHRY and CDR2 SYGVKD. Trimming left V 2 bases short and J 3 bases short, with 10 bases between. CDR3 size: 14 residues. The CDR3 here is CAISEGGGYTEAFF. CDR3 in DNA: TGTGCCATCAGTGAGGGGGGCGGTTACACTGAAGCTTTCTTT.

This clonotype came up many times. The chain carries TRBV18 and TRBJ2-3; 15 nucleotides align to TRBD2. CDR3 length equals 19 residues. CDR1 KGHSH and CDR2 LQKENI come from the germline V gene. V shed 3 bases, J shed 6 bases, and the junction held 13 bases outside the gene matches. This chain's CDR3 is CASSPRTSGRALARDTQYF. CDR3 coding DNA: TGTGCCAGCTCACCCCGGACTAGCGGGAGGGCCCTGGCGCGGGATACGCAGTATTTT.

The chain carries TRBV7-2 and TRBJ2-7; D might be TRBD1 (6 bases). Germline loops: CDR1 SGHTA, CDR2 FQGNSA. V lost 2 bases to trimming and J lost 3 bases, with 14 bases between them. This CDR3 has 15 amino acids. Here the CDR3 reads CASSLKPGENYEQYF. CDR3 DNA: TGTGCCAGCAGCTTAAAACCAGGGGAAAACTACGAGCAGTACTTC.

The V call is TRBV12-5, the J call TRBJ1-2, with D perhaps TRBD1 (5 bases). The CDR3 runs 12 residues. Looked up from germline, CDR1 is LGHNT and CDR2 is FRNRAP. Trimming took 2 bases from V and 6 from J, leaving 7 bases between them. The CDR3 protein is CASGLWGNGYTF. DNA of the CDR3: TGTGCTAGTGGTTTGTGGGGGAATGGCTACACCTTC.

The table lists this clonotype with a few counts. The chain recombines TRBV24-1 with TRBJ2-1; the match to TRBD1 covers 7 bases. V lost 3 bases to trimming and J lost 7 bases; unmatched junction nucleotides: 8. The CDR3 length is 15 residues. Germline assignment: CDR1 KGHDR and CDR2 SFDVKD. As DNA, the CDR3 is TGTGCCACCAGTGATAGGGGCAAGACAGGGAATGAGCAGTTCTTC. This codes for CATSDRGKTGNEQFF.

V is TRBV29-1 and J is TRBJ2-3, with 8 bases fitting TRBD2. This CDR3 is 15 amino acids long. Looked up from germline, CDR1 is SQVTM and CDR2 is ANQGSEA. The ends lost 2 bases at V and 5 bases at J; junction bases unmatched: 9. Here the CDR3 reads CSVEFREGRIDTQYF. The CDR3 coding sequence is TGCAGCGTTGAATTCCGGGAGGGCCGAATAGATACGCAGTATTTT.

In its sample, this clonotype was seen many times. The J gene is TRBJ1-1, the V gene TRBV2; D is uncertain. The CDR3 is 13 amino acids. Germline loops: CDR1 SNHLY, CDR2 FYNNEI. Trimming took off 1 base at V and 1 base at J, with 4 bases between the two ends. In DNA, the CDR3 is TGTGCCAGCAGTGAAGGGGAGAACACTGAAGCTTTCTTT. It encodes CASSEGENTEAFF.

In its sample, this clonotype was seen many times. This chain uses TRBV5-1 with TRBJ2-3; perhaps TRBD1 as D (6 bases). V gave up 3 bases and J gave up 3 bases, with 14 bases separating them. CDR3 size: 15 residues. CDR1 is SGHRS, CDR2 YFSETQ, per germline. The CDR3 reads CASSSSRGGTDTQYF. CDR3 DNA sequence: TGCGCCAGCAGCTCGTCGAGAGGGGGTACAGATACGCAGTATTTT.

This clonotype was counted at least ten times. V and J are TRBV20-1 and TRBJ2-1; a possible D gene is TRBD2 (5 bases). This CDR3 spans 11 amino acids. Germline CDR1 reads DFQATT; CDR2 reads SNEGSKA (reference sequence). The germline V and J ends were trimmed by 6 bases and 9 bases, with 12 bases remaining between them. The CDR3 bases are TGCAGTGCCCCGAAAGAGGGTGAGCAGTTCTTC. This gives the protein CSAPKEGEQFF.

This clonotype was seen repeatedly, ten times or more. V and J are TRBV15 and TRBJ2-7; 8 bases are a match to TRBD1. The germline CDR1 and CDR2 sequences are LNHNV and YYDKDF (reference sequence). There are 15 residues in the CDR3. Trimming cost V 5 bases and J 1 base; bases outside gene matches: 7. Written as DNA, the CDR3 is TGTGCCACCAGCCTAAGCCAGGGGGCTTCCTACGAGCAGTACTTC. Its translation is CATSLSQGASYEQYF.

The chain couples TRBV5-1 to TRBJ2-4; 8 nucleotides align to TRBD2. Germline V gene lookup returns CDR1 SGHRS and CDR2 YFSETQ. With 5 bases clipped from V and 8 bases from J, the junction kept 12 bases outside the gene matches. The CDR3 runs 15 residues. CDR3 protein: CASRPPGLRGDIQYF. Here the CDR3 DNA reads TGCGCCAGCAGACCCCCGGGACTGCGGGGGGACATTCAGTACTTC.

The V and J genes are TRBV28 and TRBJ2-3; D is unresolved. This CDR3 is built from 12 residues. Germline values: CDR1 MDHEN, CDR2 SYDVKM. V was clipped by 5 bases and J by 6 bases, with 9 bases between them. CDR3 sequence (DNA): TGTGCCAGCAGTCCCCATAGGGATACGCAGTATTTT. Amino acids: CASSPHRDTQYF.

This clonotype came up many times. The CDR3 nucleotides read TGTGCCAGCAGCGAGTGGGGCGGGAGCAGAAGGAATGAGCAGTTCTTC. The encoded protein is CASSEWGGSRRNEQFF. The chain carries TRBV11-3 and TRBJ2-1; 7 nucleotides agree with TRBD2. This CDR3 comprises 16 residues. The ends lost 5 bases at V and 7 bases at J; junction bases unmatched: 14. Germline CDR1 SGHNT, CDR2 YENEEA.

This clonotype was observed a few times. The V gene is TRBV9, the J gene TRBJ2-3; 9 bases fit TRBD2. V dropped 2 bases and J dropped 1; count of bases not matched to a gene: 2. From germline, CDR1 is SGDLS and CDR2 YYNGEE. The CDR3 contains 15 residues. The CDR3 nucleotides read TGTGCCAGCAGCGTCCTAGCGGGACGCACAGATACGCAGTATTTT. Translation gives CASSVLAGRTDTQYF.

This clonotype was picked up many times. The gene calls are TRBV11-3 and TRBJ2-7; D might be TRBD1 (5 bases). There are 12 residues in the CDR3. Germline V gene data show CDR1 as SGHNT and CDR2 as YENEEA. With 4 bases removed from V and 3 bases from J, the gap between germline ends came to 7 bases. The CDR3 region has the DNA TGTGCCAGCAGCTCCAGGGACTACGAGCAGTACTTC. It codes for CASSSRDYEQYF.